Each of the 32 T cell receptor beta chains below was sequenced from the same sample in a study of blood T cell repertoires in COVID-19. Profiling relied on immunoSEQ multiplex PCR, and the TCRdb table lists in-frame clones only, not all of them. The sample contains around 270,000 clones, about 88% of which appear only once. Sequencing used peripheral blood. The receptors were sampled from a man younger than 45 with active or convalescent COVID-19.

The chain combines TRBV11-1 with TRBJ1-1; D is perhaps TRBD1 (5 bases). Trimming removed 5 bases from V and 1 base from J, with 14 bases in between. This CDR3 is 15 amino acids long. Looked up from germline, CDR1 is SGHAT and CDR2 is FQDESV (reference sequence). Here the CDR3 DNA reads TGTGCCAGCAGCCCGAGGACACTTAGGAACACTGAAGCTTTCTTT. Its protein is CASSPRTLRNTEAFF. The entire variable domain, with the rest obtained from reference TRBV11-1 and TRBJ1-1, is as follows: EAEVAQSPRYKITEKSQAVAFWCDPISGHATLYWYRQILGQGPELLVQFQDESVVDDSQLPKDRFSAERLKGVDSTLKIQPAELGDSAMYLCASSPRTLRNTEAFFGQGTRLTVV.

This clone was detected once. The rearrangement uses TRBV18 and TRBJ1-3; 8 positions agree with TRBD1. This CDR3 region has 17 residues. Germline V lookup: CDR1 KGHSH, CDR2 LQKENI. Germline trimming cut 3 bases from V and 1 base from J; bases unmatched to any gene: 8. Here the CDR3 reads CASSPGGQAPSGNTIYF. The CDR3, as DNA: TGTGCCAGCTCACCGGGGGGACAGGCCCCATCTGGAAACACCATATATTTT.

CDR3 residues: CASRDRAGNTIYF. The CDR3 DNA reads TGTGCCAGCAGGGACAGGGCTGGAAACACCATATATTTT. V usage is TRBV27 and J usage is TRBJ1-3, with 8 positions matching TRBD1. Germline trimming cut 6 bases from V and 2 bases from J; bases unmatched to any gene: 0. The CDR3 runs 13 residues. The germline V gene has CDR1 MNHEY and CDR2 SMNVEV (reference sequence).

V is TRBV5-4 and J is TRBJ2-1; the D gene is possibly TRBD2 (6 bases). CDR3 length: 15 residues. Germline V gene data show CDR1 as SGHNT and CDR2 as YYREEE (reference sequence). The ends were cut back, 0 bases at V and 5 bases at J, with 12 bases in the middle. The CDR3 here is CASSLGGVVNNEQFF. The CDR3 nucleotides are TGTGCCAGCAGCTTGGGGGGGGTCGTGAACAATGAGCAGTTCTTC.

The V and J genes are TRBV6-2 or TRBV6-3 and TRBJ1-1; TRBD1 aligns across 8 bases. Losses at the gene ends were 6 bases for V and 1 base for J; bases not matched to a gene: 7. Germline V CDR1 and CDR2: MNHEY, SVGEGT. The CDR3 extends over 15 amino acids. CDR3 residues: CASSSRDRKNTEAFF. CDR3 DNA sequence: TGTGCCAGCAGCAGCCGGGACAGGAAGAACACTGAAGCTTTCTTT.

V gene TRBV6-2 or TRBV6-3 combines with J gene TRBJ2-1, with 8 bases identical to TRBD1. V lost 6 bases, J lost 9 bases, and 7 bases stayed unmatched. This CDR3 has 13 residues. In germline, CDR1 is MNHEY, CDR2 SVGEGT. CDR3 coding DNA: TGTGCCAGCAGCCAGACAGGGGTCGTTGAGCAGTTCTTC. Its protein is CASSQTGVVEQFF.

This rearrangement joins TRBV6-5 to TRBJ2-7; a possible D gene is TRBD2 (6 bases). Germline V CDR1 and CDR2: MNHEY, SVGAGI. The CDR3 totals 11 residues. CDR3 coding DNA: TGTGCGACGGGGGTATCCTACGAGCAGTACTTC. This translates into CATGVSYEQYF.

The gene calls are TRBV9 and TRBJ2-2; 12 nucleotides line up with TRBD2. The CDR3 loop spans 17 amino acids. The V gene end was trimmed by 2 bases and the J gene end by 4 bases; junction bases not matched to a gene: 6. CDR1 SGDLS and CDR2 YYNGEE come from the germline V gene. CDR3: CASSVTSGGPTTGELFF. DNA of the CDR3: TGTGCCAGCAGCGTTACTAGCGGGGGGCCTACCACCGGGGAGCTGTTTTTT. The full variable domain, completed using reference TRBV9 and TRBJ2-2, is DSGVTQTPKHLITATGQRVTLRCSPRSGDLSVYWYQQSLDQGLQFLIQYYNGEERAKGNILERFSAQQFPDLHSELNLSSLELGDSALYFCASSVTSGGPTTGELFFGEGSRLTVL.

V gene TRBV2 combines with J gene TRBJ2-5; 7 bases match TRBD2. J gave up 4 bases and V 3 bases, and 8 bases lay outside the gene matches. The CDR3 is 15 residues long. CDR1 and CDR2 from the germline V gene are SNHLY and FYNNEI. This chain's CDR3 is CASSDALGGGETQYF. CDR3 sequence (DNA): TGTGCCAGCAGTGACGCGCTGGGGGGGGGAGAGACCCAGTACTTC.

This rearrangement joins TRBV6-5 to TRBJ2-1; TRBD1 is a possible D gene (5 bases). Germline V gene data show CDR1 as MNHEY and CDR2 as SVGAGI. This CDR3 is built from 11 residues. V was clipped by 7 bases and J by 9 bases, with 10 bases between them. DNA of the CDR3: TGTGCCAGCACGATAAGGGGTGAGCAGTTCTTC. Translated: CASTIRGEQFF.

On this clone: Because the CDR3 is missing its conserved closing phenylalanine or tryptophan, this is likely a read error. The chain combines TRBV18 with TRBJ1-2; D remains ambiguous. The germline V gene has CDR1 KGHSH and CDR2 LQKENI. This CDR3 is built from 15 residues. The ends were cut back, 4 bases at V and 4 bases at J, with 16 bases in the middle. The CDR3 nucleotides are TGTGCCAGCTCACTTGGAGAAGATAGTTTCTATGGCTACACCTTA. It is translated as CASSLGEDSFYGYTL.

The chain is built from TRBV3-1 (or the pseudogene TRBV3-2) and TRBJ2-3; D remains ambiguous. Germline V gives CDR1 LGHDT, CDR2 YNNKEL (reference sequence). The CDR3 has 15 residues. V gave up 0 bases and J gave up 1 base, with 8 bases separating them. In DNA form, the CDR3 reads TGTGCCAGCAGCCAAGATAGAGGTCGCACAGATACGCAGTATTTT. This translates into CASSQDRGRTDTQYF.

This rearrangement joins TRBV7-8 to TRBJ2-3; D remains unclear. The length of the CDR3 is 16 residues. V shed 4 bases and J shed 3 bases, with 17 bases lying between them. In germline, CDR1 is SGHVS, CDR2 FQNEAQ. CDR3: CASSSLIQTKTDTQYF. In DNA, the CDR3 is TGTGCCAGCAGCTCGTTGATCCAAACTAAGACAGATACGCAGTATTTT. The full variable domain, with the rest looked up from reference TRBV7-8 and TRBJ2-3, is GAGVSQSPRYKVAKRGQDVALRCDPISGHVSLFWYQQALGQGPEFLTYFQNEAQLDKSGLPSDRFFAERPEGSVSTLKIQRTQQEDSAVYLCASSSLIQTKTDTQYFGPGTRLTVL.

The V and J genes are TRBV2 and TRBJ1-4; no firm D call. CDR3 length: 14 amino acids. V lost 6 bases and J lost 0, with 8 bases in between. Looked up from germline, CDR1 is SNHLY and CDR2 is FYNNEI. The CDR3 bases are TGTGCCAGCAGCGCCCTAACAACTAATGAAAAACTGTTTTTT. The encoded protein is CASSALTTNEKLFF.

V is TRBV9 and J is TRBJ2-1; D perhaps matches TRBD2 (6 bases). Germline loops: CDR1 SGDLS, CDR2 YYNGEE. V lost 2 bases to trimming and J lost 8 bases, with 8 bases between them. The CDR3 is 12 residues long. CDR3 coding DNA: TGTGCCAGCAGCGTTGGAGGGGATGAGCAGTTCTTC. It codes for CASSVGGDEQFF.

The chain recombines TRBV13 with TRBJ2-3, with D unresolved. Germline assignment: CDR1 PRHDT and CDR2 FYEKMQ (reference sequence). V lost 3 bases and J lost 2, with 18 bases in between. The CDR3 extends over 17 amino acids. In nucleotides, the CDR3 is TGTGCCAGCAGCTTCGGGTTAGTAACCGTCTTCACAGATACGCAGTATTTT. Protein sequence: CASSFGLVTVFTDTQYF.

The rearrangement uses TRBV6-5 and TRBJ1-3, with D unclear. Germline CDR1 is MNHEY and CDR2 is SVGAGI. Trimming left V 6 bases short and J 0 bases short, with 6 bases between. CDR3 length: 13 amino acids. CDR3 nucleotides: TGTGCCAGCAGGGCAGGCTCTGGAAACACCATATATTTT. It yields the protein CASRAGSGNTIYF.

The chain links TRBV3-1 (or the pseudogene TRBV3-2) to TRBJ1-2, with D perhaps TRBD1 (6 bases). Trimming left V 0 bases short and J 5 bases short, with 13 bases between. The CDR3 covers 15 residues. The germline V gene has CDR1 LGHDT and CDR2 YNNKEL (reference sequence). Written as DNA, the CDR3 is TGTGCCAGCAGCCAAGACGGTCCAGGGGAATATGGCTACACCTTC. Translating gives CASSQDGPGEYGYTF.

The gene calls are TRBV2 and TRBJ2-3, with 8 nucleotides matching TRBD2. Germline assignment: CDR1 SNHLY and CDR2 FYNNEI. This CDR3 region has 15 residues. The trim removed 3 bases at V and 5 bases at J, leaving 7 bases unmatched. In DNA, the CDR3 is TGTGCCAGCAGTGATCAAAGCGGGGGTGGAGATACGCAGTATTTT. Encoded protein: CASSDQSGGGDTQYF.

V gene TRBV9 combines with J gene TRBJ2-5; TRBD2 matches at 10 bases. The CDR3 extends over 16 amino acids. Germline CDR1 and CDR2: SGDLS and YYNGEE. V trimming: 0 bases; J trimming: 5 bases; junction bases outside the gene matches: 7. The CDR3 is CASSVDQAGGLETQYF. Written as DNA, the CDR3 is TGTGCCAGCAGCGTAGATCAAGCGGGGGGGCTGGAGACCCAGTACTTC.

V gene TRBV7-9 combines with J gene TRBJ1-1, with D unresolved. CDR3 length: 15 residues. The V end was cut by 4 bases, the J end by 1 base, with 13 bases between. The germline CDR1 and CDR2 sequences are SEHNR and FQNEAQ (reference sequence). The CDR3 region is CASSSPGEGNTEAFF. Here the CDR3 DNA reads TGTGCCAGCAGCTCACCCGGGGAGGGGAACACTGAAGCTTTCTTT.

The chain joins TRBV3-1 (or the pseudogene TRBV3-2) to TRBJ2-7; 8 bases fit TRBD2. This CDR3 is built from 13 residues. The germline V gene has CDR1 LGHDT and CDR2 YNNKEL (reference sequence). V trimming: 11 bases; J trimming: 6 bases; junction bases outside the gene matches: 12. CDR3 in DNA: TGTGCCGCCCTGGGACTAGTACTTGTCGAGCAGTACTTC. Protein: CAALGLVLVEQYF.

The gene calls are TRBV18 and TRBJ2-7, with TRBD1 identical over 7 bases. V dropped 2 bases and J dropped 2; count of bases not matched to a gene: 6. The CDR3 spans 15 residues. Per the germline V gene, CDR1 is KGHSH and CDR2 is LQKENI. The DNA for the CDR3 is TGTGCCAGCTCACCAAACCAGGGGGTAACCTACGAGCAGTACTTC. Amino acid sequence: CASSPNQGVTYEQYF.

V gene TRBV5-1 combines with J gene TRBJ1-4; weak D call: TRBD1 (5 bases). V was clipped by 4 bases and J by 1 base, with 11 bases between them. The CDR3 spans 15 residues. Germline loops: CDR1 SGHRS, CDR2 YFSETQ. The CDR3 loop reads CASSGGRGTNEKLFF. DNA for the CDR3: TGCGCCAGCAGCGGTGGGAGGGGAACTAATGAAAAACTGTTTTTT.

V gene TRBV7-2 combines with J gene TRBJ2-7; 7 bases line up with TRBD2. There are 16 residues in the CDR3. V shed 0 bases and J 2 bases; nucleotides not matched to a gene: 7. The germline V gene encodes CDR1 SGHTA and CDR2 FQGNSA. The CDR3 bases are TGTGCCAGCAGCTTAGCCGTCCCTAGCGGACCCTACGAGCAGTACTTC. It encodes CASSLAVPSGPYEQYF.

This chain connects TRBV27 to TRBJ1-6, with a tentative D call TRBD1 (6 bases). The length of the CDR3 is 12 residues. Germline V gene lookup returns CDR1 MNHEY and CDR2 SMNVEV (reference sequence). V lost 8 bases to trimming and J lost 13 bases, with 15 bases between them. The CDR3 DNA reads as TGTGCCAGCGGTGAAGGGGGTCGTCCCCTCCACTTT. Residues: CASGEGGRPLHF.

The chain uses TRBV5-5 and TRBJ1-4; no firm D call. Germline V lookup: CDR1 SGHKS, CDR2 YYEKEE (reference sequence). V lost 2 bases to trimming and J lost 1 base, with 6 bases between them. The CDR3 consists of 14 residues. The CDR3 spells CASSFRVTNEKLFF. The DNA of the CDR3 is TGTGCCAGCAGCTTTCGCGTAACTAATGAAAAACTGTTTTTT.

The chain combines TRBV7-8 with TRBJ1-1; 8 bases agree with TRBD1. The CDR3 runs to 13 residues. The germline gives CDR1 SGHVS, CDR2 FQNEAQ. J was trimmed by 3 bases and V by 5 bases; bases with no gene match: 2. For the CDR3, the DNA is TGTGCCAGCAGCCACAGGGGGGACACTGAAGCTTTCTTT. It yields the protein CASSHRGDTEAFF.

The chain carries TRBV7-8 and TRBJ1-1, with a tentative D call TRBD1 (6 bases). The V end was cut by 5 bases, the J end by 0 bases, with 16 bases between. Germline CDR1 is SGHVS and CDR2 is FQNEAQ. The CDR3 runs to 16 residues. The CDR3 nucleotides read TGTGCCAGCAGCCCGTCGGTGGACAGTTTGAACACTGAAGCTTTCTTT. Amino acids: CASSPSVDSLNTEAFF.

This clone was observed a single time. The chain couples TRBV2 to TRBJ2-2; D might be TRBD1 (5 bases). Germline V gives CDR1 SNHLY, CDR2 FYNNEI. The V and J ends lost 5 bases and 3 bases respectively, with 10 bases between them. The CDR3 covers 14 residues. The CDR3 region has the DNA TGTGCCAGCAGTACAGGAACCCACACCGGGGAGCTGTTTTTT. This translates into CASSTGTHTGELFF.

This chain uses TRBV5-6 with TRBJ2-5, with D possibly matching TRBD1 (5 bases). The germline gives CDR1 SGHDT, CDR2 YYEEEE. There are 15 residues in the CDR3. Deletions cut 0 bases from V and 1 base from J, with 10 bases between. As DNA, the CDR3 is TGTGCCAGCAGCTTGGGGGGCTCCCCCCAAGAGACCCAGTACTTC. This gives the protein CASSLGGSPQETQYF.

The J gene is TRBJ1-3, the V gene TRBV7-2; tentatively, D is TRBD1 (5 bases). This CDR3 is 16 amino acids long. With 3 bases removed from V and 0 bases from J, the gap between germline ends came to 12 bases. CDR1 SGHTA and CDR2 FQGNSA come from the germline V gene. DNA for the CDR3: TGTGCCAGCAGCTTGGAAGGGGCCCTCTCTGGAAACACCATATATTTT. It specifies CASSLEGALSGNTIYF.